The 17 T cell receptor beta chains in this list originate from one sample, sequenced in a study of T-cell memory formation after mild COVID-19. TCRdb re-called the 5' RACE reads with MiXCR, one entry per CDR3 protein. The sample has a few hundred thousand distinct CDR3 sequences; around 27% are singletons. Sequencing was done on a sample of PBMCs or a T cell subset sorted from them (not recorded which). Every receptor here comes from an adult woman who had mild COVID-19 (a few samples of this study predate the infection). Cell type and time point are not known.

The chain is built from TRBV2 and TRBJ1-2, with TRBD1 matching 10 bases. The germline V gene has CDR1 SNHLY and CDR2 FYNNEI. After removal of 8 bases from V and 8 bases from J, the junction contained 14 bases not matched to a gene. The CDR3 runs 15 residues. In DNA, the CDR3 is TGTGCCAGCGCCGACTCCGGGACAGGGGCGGGCGGCTACACCTTC. This encodes CASADSGTGAGGYTF.

V is TRBV5-1 and J is TRBJ1-2; 8 positions match TRBD1. The junction had 20 bases not matched to a gene; V was cut back by 1 base and J by 0 bases. CDR3 length: 21 residues. Germline assignment: CDR1 SGHRS and CDR2 YFSETQ. Here the CDR3 DNA reads TGCGCCAGCAGCTTGACAAATGGGCCGCCGGGACAGGAACCGGCTAACTATGGCTACACCTTC. Encoded protein: CASSLTNGPPGQEPANYGYTF.

The V gene is TRBV11-3, the J gene TRBJ1-2, with D unclear. The CDR3 is 14 amino acids. Germline lookup yields CDR1 SGHNT and CDR2 YENEEA. The V gene lost 5 bases and the J gene lost 1 base, with 11 bases spanning the gap. DNA of the CDR3: TGTGCCAGCAGCCCGACCACTGATAACTATGGCTACACCTTC. Encoded protein: CASSPTTDNYGYTF.

This clonotype was observed a few times. The J gene is TRBJ2-3, the V gene TRBV5-1; D unclear. In germline, CDR1 is SGHRS, CDR2 YFSETQ. This CDR3 has 14 amino acids. Trimming removed 3 bases at V and 6 bases at J, with 14 bases between. The CDR3, as DNA: TGCGCCAGCAGCTCCGCGAGGACGGAGGATACGCAGTATTTT. This encodes CASSSARTEDTQYF.

The rearrangement uses TRBV5-1 and TRBJ2-3; D is undetermined. The CDR3 totals 14 residues. Deletions cut 1 base from V and 7 bases from J, with 13 bases between. Germline CDR1 reads SGHRS; CDR2 reads YFSETQ. The CDR3 here is CASSLSHASNTQYF. The CDR3 DNA reads as TGCGCCAGCAGCTTGAGTCACGCTTCAAATACGCAGTATTTT.

This clonotype was detected a few times. The chain has TRBV5-1 and TRBJ2-7, with TRBD1 identical over 8 bases. The germline V gene has CDR1 SGHRS and CDR2 YFSETQ. V gave up 0 bases and J gave up 1 base; unmatched junction bases: 6. This CDR3 comprises 16 residues. The CDR3 nucleotides are TGCGCCAGCAGCTTGGTTGGACAGGGTCGATCCTACGAGCAGTACTTC. Protein product: CASSLVGQGRSYEQYF.

This clonotype occurred many times. The rearrangement joins TRBV24-1 to TRBJ2-1, with TRBD2 identical over 13 bases. Germline V gene lookup returns CDR1 KGHDR and CDR2 SFDVKD. The CDR3 contains 18 residues. The junction had 8 bases not matched to a gene; V was cut back by 3 bases and J by 4 bases. The CDR3 bases are TGTGCCACCAGTGATCCAAGCCGGACTAGCGGGAGTTACAATGAGCAGTTCTTC. This gives the protein CATSDPSRTSGSYNEQFF.

This clonotype was found a few times. The rearrangement joins TRBV3-1 to TRBJ2-4, with D possibly TRBD1 on 6 matching bases. The length of the CDR3 is 18 residues. The germline V gene encodes CDR1 LGHDT and CDR2 YNNKEL (reference sequence). The V gene lost 0 bases and the J gene lost 0 bases, with 15 bases spanning the gap. This CDR3 reads CASSQDGRGLLAKNIQYF. The CDR3, as DNA: TGTGCCAGCAGCCAAGACGGCAGGGGCCTCTTAGCCAAAAACATTCAGTACTTC.

This clonotype turned up a few times. The chain employs TRBV18 and TRBJ1-5, with 9 bases aligning to TRBD1. CDR1 and CDR2 (germline): KGHSH, LQKENI. The CDR3 is 15 amino acids. V shed 3 bases, J shed 9 bases, and the junction held 9 bases outside the gene matches. CDR3 protein: CASSPGQGTSGPQHF. The CDR3 DNA follows: TGTGCCAGCTCACCCGGACAGGGGACCTCAGGGCCCCAGCATTTT.

A few counts support this clonotype. The genes are TRBV15 and TRBJ2-2; 7 bases map to TRBD2. Germline assignment: CDR1 LNHNV and CDR2 YYDKDF (reference sequence). The CDR3 has 13 residues. Trimming took 5 bases from V and 6 from J; bases not matched to a gene: 3. CDR3 coding DNA: TGTGCCACCAGCGATACTAGCGCCGGGGAGCTGTTTTTT. It codes for CATSDTSAGELFF. The variable domain in full, completed from reference TRBV15 and TRBJ2-2, reads DAMVIQNPRYQVTQFGKPVTLSCSQTLNHNVMYWYQQKSSQAPKLLFHYYDKDFNNEADTPDNFQSRRPNTSFCFLDIRSPGLGDTAMYLCATSDTSAGELFFGEGSRLTVL.

The chain uses TRBV27 and TRBJ2-7; a weak D match, TRBD2 (5 bases). Trimming removed 10 bases from V and 7 bases from J, with 14 bases in between. The CDR3 runs 11 residues. Germline CDR1 MNHEY, CDR2 SMNVEV (reference sequence). The CDR3 reads CANKLRREQYF. In DNA form, the CDR3 reads TGTGCCAACAAGTTAAGGAGGGAGCAGTACTTC.

The gene calls are TRBV6-2 or TRBV6-3 and TRBJ2-1, with D perhaps matching TRBD2 (5 bases). Trimming cost V 0 bases and J 7 bases, with 22 bases left between them. The CDR3 runs 18 residues. Per the germline V gene, CDR1 is MNHEY and CDR2 is SVGEGT. CDR3 residues: CASSYSPLGVGVWNEQFF. CDR3 DNA: TGTGCCAGCAGTTACTCGCCGTTGGGCGTGGGAGTCTGGAATGAGCAGTTCTTC.

This clonotype was detected only a few times. V gene TRBV7-6 combines with J gene TRBJ2-2; a possible D gene is TRBD2 (5 bases). V lost 0 bases to trimming and J lost 6 bases, with 14 bases between them. This CDR3 region has 16 residues. Germline CDR1 SGHVS, CDR2 FNYEAQ. The CDR3 protein is CASSLASGVFAGELFF. In DNA form, the CDR3 reads TGTGCCAGCAGCTTAGCGAGCGGCGTGTTCGCCGGGGAGCTGTTTTTT.

The chain carries TRBV10-3 and TRBJ2-1; D is undetermined. CDR1 is ENHRY and CDR2 is SYGVKD in the germline V gene. The CDR3 has 13 residues. The V gene lost 4 bases and the J gene lost 13 bases, with 17 bases spanning the gap. The CDR3 region has the DNA TGTGCCATCAGTGGTCTGAGCTATGAGCGTCAGTTCTTC. Translated, it gives CAISGLSYERQFF.

In this sample, this clonotype turned up a few times. This rearrangement joins TRBV4-1 to TRBJ2-7; 7 positions match TRBD1. The germline V gene has CDR1 MGHRA and CDR2 YSYEKL. The junction had 4 bases not matched to a gene; V was cut back by 3 bases and J by 2 bases. CDR3 length equals 14 residues. The CDR3 nucleotides read TGCGCCAGCAGCCATGACAGGGACCCCTACGAGCAGTACTTC. Translation: CASSHDRDPYEQYF.

This rearrangement joins TRBV6-5 to TRBJ1-2; D perhaps matches TRBD1 (6 bases). V lost 5 bases, J lost 0 bases, and 13 bases lay in between. From germline, CDR1 is MNHEY and CDR2 SVGAGI. This CDR3 is built from 15 residues. DNA for the CDR3: TGTGCCAGCAGTCGTGGACAGACTACTAACTATGGCTACACCTTC. Protein product: CASSRGQTTNYGYTF.

The chain employs TRBV6-6 and TRBJ1-1; D perhaps matches TRBD1 (6 bases). The CDR3 runs 12 residues. The ends were cut back, 10 bases at V and 5 bases at J, with 14 bases in the middle. Germline CDR1 is MNHNY and CDR2 is SVGAGI (reference sequence). CDR3 residues: CAIGQRRTEAFF. The CDR3 bases are TGTGCCATTGGACAGCGGAGGACTGAAGCTTTCTTT.